This paragraph reports one TCR beta chain. This record comes from a study of blood T cell repertoires in COVID-19. Assay: immunoSEQ multiplex PCR; the TCRdb copy retains only in-frame clones and omits some. The profile shows around 160,000 clones, over 75% of them singletons. The CDR3 is 17 amino acids. Germline values: CDR1 KGHSH, CDR2 LQKENI. Trimming took 1 base from V and 2 from J, leaving 14 bases between them. The source is a man aged 40-55 years who had recovered from COVID-19. V and J are TRBV18 and TRBJ2-2; TRBD1 might be the D (5 bases). The sample comprised PBMCs or T cells enriched from blood (not recorded which). This chain's CDR3 is CASSPRNGRVNTGELFF. CDR3 nucleotide sequence: TGTGCCAGCTCACCACGCAATGGCAGGGTTAACACCGGGGAGCTGTTTTTT.